This T cell receptor beta chain was sequenced for a study of T cell responses to AZD1222 COVID-19 vaccine. The assay was immunoSEQ multiplex PCR, and TCRdb's table has in-frame clones only and misses some. The sample lists around 210,000 clones, around 94% occurring once. The V end was cut by 1 base, the J end by 0 bases, with 13 bases between. The CDR3 consists of 16 residues. The germline V gene has CDR1 SGHVS and CDR2 FQNEAQ. General observations from the study: There were repertoire samples only from the period after the peak T cell response. Donors were largely white British and mainly female; clonal diversity was possibly underestimated. Seropositive at baseline were only six or seven AZD1222 recipients.

The sample holds one count of this clone. The antigen is undetermined. The clonotype was recovered from an adult who received the MenACWY meningococcal vaccine as a control. This material consisted of peripheral blood, taken 28 days after the second dose of the MenACWY control vaccine. The chain couples TRBV7-8 to TRBJ2-7; D perhaps matches TRBD1 (6 bases). As DNA, the CDR3 is TGTGCCAGCAGCTTAGGCGGACAGACCCTCTCCTACGAGCAGTACTTC. Residues: CASSLGGQTLSYEQYF.